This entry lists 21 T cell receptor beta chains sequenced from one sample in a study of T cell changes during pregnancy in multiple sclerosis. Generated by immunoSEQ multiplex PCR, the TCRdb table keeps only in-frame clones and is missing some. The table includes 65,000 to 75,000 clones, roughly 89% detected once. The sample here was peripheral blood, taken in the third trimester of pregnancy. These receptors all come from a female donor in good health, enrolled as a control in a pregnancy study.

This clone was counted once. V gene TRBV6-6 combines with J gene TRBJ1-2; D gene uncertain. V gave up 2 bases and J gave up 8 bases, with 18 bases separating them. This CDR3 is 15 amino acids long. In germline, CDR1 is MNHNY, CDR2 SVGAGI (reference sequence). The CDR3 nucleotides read TGTGCCAGCAGTTACGCAACCGGGAACGGTGAGGGCTACACCTTC. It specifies CASSYATGNGEGYTF.

The CDR3 sequence is CASSLGLEAFF. DNA for the CDR3: TGTGCCAGCAGTTTAGGGCTGGAAGCTTTCTTT. The chain employs TRBV28 and TRBJ1-1; D is unresolved. Per germline, CDR1 MDHEN and CDR2 SYDVKM. The CDR3 contains 11 residues. V lost 2 bases and J 8 bases, leaving 6 bases between the germline ends.

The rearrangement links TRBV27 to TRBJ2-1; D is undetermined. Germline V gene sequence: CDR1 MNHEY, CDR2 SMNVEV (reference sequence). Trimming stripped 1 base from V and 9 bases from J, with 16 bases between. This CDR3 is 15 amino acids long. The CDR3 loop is CASSLFGRAGSEQFF. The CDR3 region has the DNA TGTGCCAGCAGTTTATTTGGGCGAGCTGGTAGTGAGCAGTTCTTC.

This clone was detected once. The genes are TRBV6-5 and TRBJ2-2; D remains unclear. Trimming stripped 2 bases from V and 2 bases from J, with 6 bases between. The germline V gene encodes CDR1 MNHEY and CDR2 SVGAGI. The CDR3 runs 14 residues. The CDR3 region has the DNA TGTGCCAGCAGTTACCGGAGTAACACCGGGGAGCTGTTTTTT. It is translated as CASSYRSNTGELFF.

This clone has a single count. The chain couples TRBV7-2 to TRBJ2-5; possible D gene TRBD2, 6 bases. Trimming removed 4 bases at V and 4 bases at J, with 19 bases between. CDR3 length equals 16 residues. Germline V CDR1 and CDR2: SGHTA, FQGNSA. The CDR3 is CASSSLRDSPRETQYF. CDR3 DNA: TGTGCCAGCAGCTCCCTCCGGGACTCACCGAGAGAGACCCAGTACTTC.

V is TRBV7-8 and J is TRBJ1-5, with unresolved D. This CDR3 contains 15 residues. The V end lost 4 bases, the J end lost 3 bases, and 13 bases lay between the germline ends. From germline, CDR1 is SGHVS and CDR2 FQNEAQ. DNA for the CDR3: TGTGCCAGCAGCTCCGAGGCCCGGAACAATCAGCCCCAGCATTTT. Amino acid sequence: CASSSEARNNQPQHF. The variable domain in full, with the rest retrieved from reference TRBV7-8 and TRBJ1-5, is GAGVSQSPRYKVAKRGQDVALRCDPISGHVSLFWYQQALGQGPEFLTYFQNEAQLDKSGLPSDRFFAERPEGSVSTLKIQRTQQEDSAVYLCASSSEARNNQPQHFGDGTRLSIL.

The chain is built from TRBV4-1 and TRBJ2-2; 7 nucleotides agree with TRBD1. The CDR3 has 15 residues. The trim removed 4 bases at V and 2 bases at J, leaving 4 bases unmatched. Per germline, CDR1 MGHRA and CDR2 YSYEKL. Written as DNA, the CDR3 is TGCGCCAGCAGCCCCAGGGGGTTTAACACCGGGGAGCTGTTTTTT. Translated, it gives CASSPRGFNTGELFF.

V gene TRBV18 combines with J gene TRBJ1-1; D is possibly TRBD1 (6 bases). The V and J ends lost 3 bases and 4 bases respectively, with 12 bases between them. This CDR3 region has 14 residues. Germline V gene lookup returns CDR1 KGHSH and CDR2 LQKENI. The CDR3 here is CASSPRTAITEAFF. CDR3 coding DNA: TGTGCCAGCTCACCGAGGACAGCCATCACTGAAGCTTTCTTT.

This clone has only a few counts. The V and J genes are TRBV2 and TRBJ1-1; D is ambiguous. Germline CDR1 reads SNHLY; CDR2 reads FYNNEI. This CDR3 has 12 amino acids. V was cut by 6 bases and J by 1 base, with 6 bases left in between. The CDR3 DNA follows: TGTGCCAGCAGGAGAGAGAACACTGAAGCTTTCTTT. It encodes CASRRENTEAFF.

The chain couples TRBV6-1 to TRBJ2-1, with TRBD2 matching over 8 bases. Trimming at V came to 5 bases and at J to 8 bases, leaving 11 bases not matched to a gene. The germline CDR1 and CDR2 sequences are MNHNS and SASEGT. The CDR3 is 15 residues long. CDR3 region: CASSLSGGKGDEQFF. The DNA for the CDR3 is TGTGCCAGCAGTCTGAGCGGGGGAAAGGGTGATGAGCAGTTCTTC.

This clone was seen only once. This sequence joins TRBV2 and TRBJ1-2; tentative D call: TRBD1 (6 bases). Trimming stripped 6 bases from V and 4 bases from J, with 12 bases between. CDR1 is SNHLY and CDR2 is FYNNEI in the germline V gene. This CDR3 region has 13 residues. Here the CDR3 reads CASRLGQTYGYTF. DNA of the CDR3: TGTGCCAGCAGGTTAGGACAGACCTATGGCTACACCTTC.

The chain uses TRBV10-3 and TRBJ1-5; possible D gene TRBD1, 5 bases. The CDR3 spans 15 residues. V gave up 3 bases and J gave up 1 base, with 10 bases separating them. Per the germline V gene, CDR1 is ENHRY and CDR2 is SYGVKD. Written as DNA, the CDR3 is TGTGCCATCAGTGATTATAGGGGAAGCAATCAGCCCCAGCATTTT. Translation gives CAISDYRGSNQPQHF.

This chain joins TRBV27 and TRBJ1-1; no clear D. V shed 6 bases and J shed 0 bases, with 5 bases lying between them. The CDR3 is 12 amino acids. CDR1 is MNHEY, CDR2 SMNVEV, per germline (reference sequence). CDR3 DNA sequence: TGTGCCAGCAGGAGCCTGAACACTGAAGCTTTCTTT. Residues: CASRSLNTEAFF.

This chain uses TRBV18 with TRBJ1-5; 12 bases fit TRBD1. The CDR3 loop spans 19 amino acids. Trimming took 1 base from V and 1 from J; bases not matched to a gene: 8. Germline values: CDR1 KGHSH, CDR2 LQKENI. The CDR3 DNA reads TGTGCCAGCTCACCACAGAAACCCGGGACAGGGGGCAGCAATCAGCCCCAGCATTTT. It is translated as CASSPQKPGTGGSNQPQHF.

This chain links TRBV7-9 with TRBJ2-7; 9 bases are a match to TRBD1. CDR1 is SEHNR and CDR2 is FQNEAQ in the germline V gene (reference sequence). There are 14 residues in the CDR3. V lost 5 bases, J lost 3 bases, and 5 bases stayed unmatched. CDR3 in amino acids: CASSQTGGIYEQYF. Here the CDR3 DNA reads TGTGCCAGCAGCCAGACAGGGGGGATCTACGAGCAGTACTTC.

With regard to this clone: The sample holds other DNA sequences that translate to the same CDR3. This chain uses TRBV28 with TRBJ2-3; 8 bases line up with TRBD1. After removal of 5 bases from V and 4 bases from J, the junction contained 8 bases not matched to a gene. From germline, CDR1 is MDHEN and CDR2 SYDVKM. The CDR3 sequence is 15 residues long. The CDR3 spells CASSLRTGFPDTQYF. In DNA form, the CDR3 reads TGTGCCAGCAGTCTAAGGACAGGGTTCCCAGATACGCAGTATTTT.

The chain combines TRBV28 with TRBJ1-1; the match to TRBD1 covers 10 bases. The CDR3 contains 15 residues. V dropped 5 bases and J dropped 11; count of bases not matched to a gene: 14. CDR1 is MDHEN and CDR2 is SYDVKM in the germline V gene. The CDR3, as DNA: TGTGCCAGCAGTACACTGGGACAGGGGCCCGACGGGGCTTTCTTT. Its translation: CASSTLGQGPDGAFF.

DNA of the CDR3: TGTGCCAGCAGCATCGACAGGGTTAGTAGCAATGAGCAGTTCTTC. It specifies CASSIDRVSSNEQFF. V is TRBV27 and J is TRBJ2-1; TRBD1 agrees at 7 bases. V gave up 6 bases and J gave up 6 bases; unmatched junction bases: 11. The CDR3 is 15 residues long. CDR1 and CDR2 (germline): MNHEY, SMNVEV (reference sequence).

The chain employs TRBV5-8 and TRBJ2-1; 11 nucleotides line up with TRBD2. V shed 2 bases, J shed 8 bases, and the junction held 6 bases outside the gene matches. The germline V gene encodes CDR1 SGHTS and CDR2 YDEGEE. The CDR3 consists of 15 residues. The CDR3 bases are TGTGCCAGCAGCTTCGGGCTAGCGGGGGGTGATGAGCAGTTCTTC. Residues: CASSFGLAGGDEQFF. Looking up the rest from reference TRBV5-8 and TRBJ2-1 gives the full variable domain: EAGVTQSPTHLIKTRGQQATLRCSPISGHTSVYWYQQALGLGLQFLLWYDEGEERNRGNFPPRFSGRQFPNYSSELNVNALELEDSALYLCASSFGLAGGDEQFFGPGTRLTVL.

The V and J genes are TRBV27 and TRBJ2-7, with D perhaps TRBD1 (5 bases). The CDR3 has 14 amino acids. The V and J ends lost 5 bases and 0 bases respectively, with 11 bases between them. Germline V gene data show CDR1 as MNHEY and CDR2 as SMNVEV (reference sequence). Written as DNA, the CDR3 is TGTGCCAGCAGTCCAGACAGTTACTCCTACGAGCAGTACTTC. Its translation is CASSPDSYSYEQYF.

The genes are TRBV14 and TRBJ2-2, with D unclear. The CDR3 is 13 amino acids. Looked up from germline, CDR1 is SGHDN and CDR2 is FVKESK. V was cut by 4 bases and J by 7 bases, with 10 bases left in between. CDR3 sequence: CASSPRTIGELFF. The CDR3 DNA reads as TGTGCCAGCAGCCCCAGAACGATCGGGGAGCTGTTTTTT.